The T cell receptor (beta chain) under discussion was sequenced for a study of blood T cell repertoires in COVID-19. The data were produced by immunoSEQ multiplex PCR, yet TCRdb's version contains in-frame clones alone and is incomplete. The data hold some 140,000 clones, with roughly 80% observed a single time. CDR1 and CDR2 from the germline V gene are MDHEN and SYDVKM. V gave up 5 bases and J gave up 1 base, with 15 bases separating them. The CDR3 is 15 amino acids. The rearrangement joins TRBV28 to TRBJ2-7; D may be TRBD1 (6 bases). The TCR comes from a man aged 40-49 years with acute COVID-19. Source material: PBMCs or T cells enriched from blood (not recorded which). CDR3 bases: TGTGCCAGCAGTCTCCTCGACAGGACTTCCTACGAGCAGTACTTC. Amino acids: CASSLLDRTSYEQYF.